This T cell receptor beta chain is drawn from a study of T cell repertoires in cytomegalovirus infection. On the study more broadly: HLA-B-restricted CMV epitopes that are well studied were used alongside recently identified HLA-C-restricted ones. CMV infection and matching HLA type were both indicated by public TCR beta signatures. Regarding the study as a whole: There were carriers of CMV plus the relevant HLA, and cumulative public TCR beta family frequency identified them. It was HLA-C-restricted CMV-specific TCR beta clonotypes that dominated the response ex vivo.

V gave up 0 bases and J gave up 5 bases, with 8 bases separating them. Germline V lookup: CDR1 SGHKS, CDR2 YYEKEE (reference sequence). The CDR3 extends over 14 amino acids. This clonotype was detected only a few times. No antigen is known for it. A single record per CDR3 protein comes from TCRdb applying MiXCR to the reads. The table has 550,000 to 700,000 distinct CDR3 sequences, approximately 40% seen once. Sequencing was performed on cultured PBMCs, taken from culture after CMV antigen stimulation. The TCR comes from a human donor in good health (CMV status not recorded). Some clones in this sample may be carry-over from other donors' samples. The chain is built from TRBV5-5 and TRBJ1-4; D is undetermined. DNA of the CDR3: TGTGCCAGCAGCTTGGCCTCGGAGAATGAAAAACTGTTTTTT. It is translated as CASSLASENEKLFF. The full variable domain, completed using reference TRBV5-5 and TRBJ1-4, is DAGVTQSPTHLIKTRGQQVTLRCSPISGHKSVSWYQQVLGQGPQFIFQYYEKEERGRGNFPDRFSARQFPNYSSELNVNALLLGDSALYLCASSLASENEKLFFGSGTQLSVL.